Below are 26 T cell receptor beta chains sequenced from a single sample in a study of blood T cell repertoires in COVID-19. Method: immunoSEQ multiplex PCR; TCRdb's copy keeps in-frame clones and lacks some. The data show 150,000 to 250,000 clones, with around 82% seen just once and over 9.5% held by the top ten. The sample taken for sequencing was PBMCs or T cells enriched from blood (not recorded which). These receptors all stem from a middle-aged man who had recovered from COVID-19.

The chain has TRBV4-2 and TRBJ1-6; no reliable D call. V lost 5 bases to trimming and J lost 5 bases, with 13 bases between them. Germline V gene data show CDR1 as LGHNA and CDR2 as YNFKEQ. The CDR3 has 15 residues. This CDR3 reads CASSGRVSNNSPLHF. The DNA for the CDR3 is TGTGCCAGCAGCGGCCGGGTTTCGAATAATTCACCCCTCCACTTT.

This chain links TRBV6-5 with TRBJ2-2; a possible D gene is TRBD2 (7 bases). The CDR3 is made up of 15 amino acids. The V gene lost 0 bases and the J gene lost 7 bases, with 12 bases spanning the gap. Germline V gene lookup returns CDR1 MNHEY and CDR2 SVGAGI. CDR3 residues: CASSYSVGGLGELFF. CDR3 nucleotide sequence: TGTGCCAGCAGTTACTCGGTCGGGGGGCTCGGGGAGCTGTTTTTT.

This sequence joins TRBV3-1 (or the pseudogene TRBV3-2) and TRBJ1-3; D unresolved. V was cut by 0 bases and J by 2 bases, with 11 bases left in between. CDR1 is LGHDT, CDR2 YNNKEL, per germline (reference sequence). The CDR3 covers 16 residues. CDR3: CASSQDPGNTGNTIYF. The CDR3 DNA reads TGTGCCAGCAGCCAAGATCCAGGTAATACTGGAAACACCATATATTTT.

The genes are TRBV10-3 and TRBJ2-5; TRBD2 agrees at 9 bases. The germline V gene encodes CDR1 ENHRY and CDR2 SYGVKD. The V and J ends lost 0 bases and 5 bases, in that order; junction bases with no gene match: 4. This CDR3 has 15 amino acids. The CDR3 DNA reads TGTGCCATCAGTGAGTCAGCTAGCGGGACCGAGACCCAGTACTTC. Amino acid sequence: CAISESASGTETQYF.

This rearrangement joins TRBV11-2 to TRBJ1-6; D unclear. V was shortened by 1 base and J by 9 bases, with 7 bases between the two germline ends. The V gene's germline CDR1 is SGHAT and CDR2 FQNNGV. This CDR3 is 13 amino acids long. The chain's CDR3 is CASSLAVFSPLHF. The CDR3, as DNA: TGTGCCAGCAGCTTAGCAGTTTTTTCACCCCTCCACTTT.

The CDR3 region is CASSVGGTLTF. DNA for the CDR3: TGTGCCAGCAGCGTAGGTGGCACGTTAACCTTC. V gene TRBV9 combines with J gene TRBJ1-2; D is unclear. This CDR3 has 11 amino acids. Germline values: CDR1 SGDLS, CDR2 YYNGEE. V lost 0 bases and J 14 bases, leaving 11 bases between the germline ends. Drawing the rest from reference TRBV9 and TRBJ1-2, the complete variable domain is DSGVTQTPKHLITATGQRVTLRCSPRSGDLSVYWYQQSLDQGLQFLIQYYNGEERAKGNILERFSAQQFPDLHSELNLSSLELGDSALYFCASSVGGTLTFGSGTRLTVV.

J is TRBJ2-7 and V is TRBV19; the match to TRBD1 covers 8 bases. Trimming removed 2 bases from V and 5 bases from J; junction bases left unmatched: 2. CDR3 length: 13 amino acids. The germline CDR1 and CDR2 sequences are LNHDA and SQIVND (reference sequence). The CDR3 DNA reads TGTGCCAGTAGTATACAGGGGGCGGACGAGCAGTACTTC. It codes for CASSIQGADEQYF.

V gene TRBV9 combines with J gene TRBJ1-6; no clear D gene. Between the trimmed V and J ends, which lost 2 bases and 8 bases, there was a span of 14 bases. The CDR3 extends over 15 amino acids. CDR1 and CDR2 (germline): SGDLS, YYNGEE. CDR3 residues: CASSVTRRDDSPLHF. Written as DNA, the CDR3 is TGTGCCAGCAGCGTCACCCGGAGGGATGATTCACCCCTCCACTTT.

This clone was seen only a few times. The chain combines TRBV28 with TRBJ1-5; TRBD1 matches 7 bases. This CDR3 comprises 14 residues. Germline V gene sequence: CDR1 MDHEN, CDR2 SYDVKM. V shed 7 bases and J 7 bases; nucleotides not matched to a gene: 10. CDR3 region: CASTPGQTRQPQHF. In DNA, the CDR3 is TGTGCCAGCACCCCGGGACAGACCAGGCAGCCCCAGCATTTT.

The chain carries TRBV16 and TRBJ2-7; TRBD1 agrees at 10 bases. This CDR3 is built from 13 residues. Germline loops: CDR1 KGHSY, CDR2 FQNENV. V shed 4 bases and J 6 bases; nucleotides not matched to a gene: 3. The CDR3 DNA reads TGTGCCAGCAGCCCGGACAGGGGGAGCGAGCAGTACTTC. Its protein product is CASSPDRGSEQYF. The full variable domain, in which reference TRBV16 and TRBJ2-7 provide the parts outside the CDR3, is GEEVAQTPKHLVRGEGQKAKLYCAPIKGHSYVFWYQQVLKNEFKFLISFQNENVFDETGMPKERFSAKCLPNSPCSLEIQATKLEDSAVYFCASSPDRGSEQYFGPGTRLTVT.

This clone was detected only a few times. The chain joins TRBV7-2 to TRBJ2-3; tentatively, D is TRBD1 (6 bases). The germline V and J ends were trimmed by 5 bases and 0 bases, with 12 bases remaining between them. This CDR3 contains 15 residues. CDR1 is SGHTA, CDR2 FQGNSA, per germline. CDR3 bases: TGTGCCAGCAGCCTCCTCGGACAGAGCACAGATACGCAGTATTTT. Translation gives CASSLLGQSTDTQYF.

This clone was counted a few times. The J gene is TRBJ2-7, the V gene TRBV6-1, with 7 nucleotides matching TRBD2. V shed 1 base, J shed 7 bases, and the junction held 4 bases outside the gene matches. Germline lookup yields CDR1 MNHNS and CDR2 SASEGT. This CDR3 contains 13 residues. The CDR3 is CASSEDAGREQYF. For the CDR3, the DNA is TGTGCCAGCAGTGAAGACGCCGGGAGGGAGCAGTACTTC.

This clone was counted a few times. The chain is built from TRBV11-2 and TRBJ1-4; D is uncertain. Trimming cost V 2 bases and J 5 bases, with 6 bases left between them. The CDR3 runs to 13 residues. Germline V gives CDR1 SGHAT, CDR2 FQNNGV. The CDR3 region has the DNA TGTGCCAGCAGCTTAAGCGAGAATGAAAAACTGTTTTTT. This codes for CASSLSENEKLFF.

V is TRBV24-1 and J is TRBJ2-3, with D perhaps TRBD1 (5 bases). The CDR3 covers 13 residues. The V gene lost 5 bases and the J gene lost 4 bases, with 9 bases spanning the gap. The germline V gene has CDR1 KGHDR and CDR2 SFDVKD. The CDR3 DNA reads TGTGCCACCAGTGTTAGGGGTCCAGATACGCAGTATTTT. Amino acids: CATSVRGPDTQYF.

The rearrangement links TRBV6-5 to TRBJ1-6, with D maybe TRBD1 (6 bases). Looked up from germline, CDR1 is MNHEY and CDR2 is SVGAGI. V shed 5 bases and J shed 7 bases, with 9 bases lying between them. This CDR3 has 13 amino acids. The CDR3 spells CASSPTGNSPLHF. The CDR3 bases are TGTGCCAGCAGTCCTACAGGGAATTCACCCCTCCACTTT.

This sequence joins TRBV7-3 and TRBJ1-2, with 10 bases aligning to TRBD1. V lost 1 base and J lost 5; bases outside the gene matches: 4. The CDR3 spans 15 residues. Germline CDR1 and CDR2: SGHTA and FQGTGA. In nucleotides, the CDR3 is TGTGCCAGCAGCTTAATGGGACAGGGGACATATGGCTACACCTTC. Translating gives CASSLMGQGTYGYTF.

This chain connects TRBV5-1 to TRBJ1-4; 8 bases are a match to TRBD1. CDR3 length equals 15 residues. Germline CDR1 and CDR2: SGHRS and YFSETQ. The V segment lost 4 bases and the J segment 6 bases; nucleotides outside the gene matches: 8. The CDR3 region is CASSRLQGVDEKLFF. The CDR3 coding sequence is TGCGCCAGCAGCCGATTACAGGGGGTAGATGAAAAACTGTTTTTT.

This clone was observed a few times. V is TRBV28 and J is TRBJ2-2; D remains ambiguous. Germline V gene data show CDR1 as MDHEN and CDR2 as SYDVKM. Deletions cut 1 base from V and 7 bases from J, with 19 bases between. The CDR3 extends over 17 amino acids. CDR3 in amino acids: CASSLSSSNGRIGELFF. The CDR3 nucleotides read TGTGCCAGCAGTTTATCCTCCAGTAATGGTCGAATCGGGGAGCTGTTTTTT. Full variable domain (outside the CDR3, taken from reference TRBV28 and TRBJ2-2): DVKVTQSSRYLVKRTGEKVFLECVQDMDHENMFWYRQDPGLGLRLIYFSYDVKMKEKGDIPEGYSVSREKKERFSLILESASTNQTSMYLCASSLSSSNGRIGELFFGEGSRLTVL.

CDR3 bases: TGTGCCAGCAGGAGACAGGAGGACTATGGCTACACCTTC. It specifies CASRRQEDYGYTF. The chain recombines TRBV6-5 with TRBJ1-2; possible D gene TRBD1, 6 bases. This CDR3 has 13 amino acids. The germline V gene encodes CDR1 MNHEY and CDR2 SVGAGI. Trimming took 6 bases from V and 3 from J, leaving 11 bases between them.

The rearrangement joins TRBV29-1 to TRBJ2-2; D remains unclear. Trimming stripped 2 bases from V and 3 bases from J, with 7 bases between. Germline V gene lookup returns CDR1 SQVTM and CDR2 ANQGSEA. CDR3 length: 13 amino acids. CDR3 DNA sequence: TGCAGCGTTGAAAGAGGAGACACCGGGGAGCTGTTTTTT. Translating it yields CSVERGDTGELFF.

The gene calls are TRBV4-1 and TRBJ2-1; tentatively, D is TRBD1 (8 bases). V was trimmed by 4 bases and J by 0 bases, leaving 19 bases between them. The CDR3 has 18 residues. Per the germline V gene, CDR1 is MGHRA and CDR2 is YSYEKL. The CDR3 here is CASSLPGGGRRSYNEQFF. The CDR3 nucleotides read TGCGCCAGCAGCCTCCCAGGGGGCGGGAGACGCTCCTACAATGAGCAGTTCTTC.

In this sample, this clone turned up a few times. The chain uses TRBV7-2 and TRBJ1-2; TRBD1 matches 7 bases. Losses at the gene ends were 5 bases for V and 4 bases for J; bases not matched to a gene: 4. Germline V gives CDR1 SGHTA, CDR2 FQGNSA. This CDR3 contains 13 residues. CDR3 sequence (DNA): TGTGCCAGCAGCCGGGGACAGTCCTATGGCTACACCTTC. Its translation is CASSRGQSYGYTF. Full variable domain (remainder filled in from reference TRBV7-2 and TRBJ1-2): GAGVSQSPSNKVTEKGKDVELRCDPISGHTALYWYRQSLGQGLEFLIYFQGNSAPDKSGLPSDRFSAERTGGSVSTLTIQRTQQEDSAVYLCASSRGQSYGYTFGSGTRLTVV.

The rearrangement uses TRBV27 and TRBJ1-1; weak D call: TRBD1 (5 bases). V lost 8 bases and J 4 bases, leaving 20 bases between the germline ends. The CDR3 spans 15 residues. The germline V gene has CDR1 MNHEY and CDR2 SMNVEV (reference sequence). The CDR3 sequence is CASWSGLLGGTEAFF. The CDR3 DNA is TGTGCCAGCTGGTCGGGGTTGTTGGGGGGCACTGAAGCTTTCTTT.

This chain connects TRBV28 to TRBJ2-7, with D possibly TRBD1 on 6 matching bases. Germline CDR1 and CDR2: MDHEN and SYDVKM. This CDR3 is 12 amino acids long. V lost 3 bases, J lost 4 bases, and 7 bases lay in between. This CDR3 reads CASSLGTYEQYF. The CDR3 DNA sequence: TGTGCCAGCAGTTTGGGGACATACGAGCAGTACTTC. Based on the CDR3 plus reference TRBV28 and TRBJ2-7, the full variable domain is DVKVTQSSRYLVKRTGEKVFLECVQDMDHENMFWYRQDPGLGLRLIYFSYDVKMKEKGDIPEGYSVSREKKERFSLILESASTNQTSMYLCASSLGTYEQYFGPGTRLTVT.

The chain recombines TRBV27 with TRBJ2-2; TRBD2 matches 7 bases. J gave up 1 base and V 5 bases, and 4 bases lay outside the gene matches. This CDR3 is 15 amino acids long. From germline, CDR1 is MNHEY and CDR2 SMNVEV (reference sequence). CDR3 sequence: CASSQRGWNTGELFF. The CDR3 DNA reads TGTGCCAGCAGTCAGCGGGGCTGGAACACCGGGGAGCTGTTTTTT.

Ten or more counts support this clone. The chain uses TRBV7-3 and TRBJ1-1; 8 bases map to TRBD1. There are 15 residues in the CDR3. Losses at the gene ends were 5 bases for V and 7 bases for J; bases not matched to a gene: 12. Germline loops: CDR1 SGHTA, CDR2 FQGTGA. The CDR3 DNA is TGTGCCAGCAGCGCCCAGGGGGCGCCCGTCAGTGAAGCTTTCTTT. It is translated as CASSAQGAPVSEAFF.